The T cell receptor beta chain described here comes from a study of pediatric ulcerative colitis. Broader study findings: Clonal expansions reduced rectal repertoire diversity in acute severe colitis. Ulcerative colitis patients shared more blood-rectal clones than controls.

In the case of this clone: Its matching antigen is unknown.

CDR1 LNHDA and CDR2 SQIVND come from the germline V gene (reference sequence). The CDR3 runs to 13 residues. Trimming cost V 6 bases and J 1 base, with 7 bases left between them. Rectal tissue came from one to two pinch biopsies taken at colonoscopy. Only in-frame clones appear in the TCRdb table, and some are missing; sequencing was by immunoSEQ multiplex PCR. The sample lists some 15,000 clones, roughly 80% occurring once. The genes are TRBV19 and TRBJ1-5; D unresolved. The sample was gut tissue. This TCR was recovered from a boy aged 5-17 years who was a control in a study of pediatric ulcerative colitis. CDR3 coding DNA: TGTGCCAGTAGGCGACAAAGCAATCAGCCCCAGCATTTT. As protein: CASRRQSNQPQHF.